These 23 T cell receptor beta chains came from one sample sequenced in a study of T cell responses to AZD1222 COVID-19 vaccine. Produced via immunoSEQ multiplex PCR; TCRdb's table is partial and in-frame only. This sample carries some 90,000 clones, around 91% of them seen once, and the ten largest clones take around 5%. The source material was peripheral blood, sampled on day 0 of MenACWY control vaccination. These receptors were collected from an adult in good health.

The rearrangement joins TRBV27 to TRBJ1-4; 8 positions agree with TRBD1. Trimming at V came to 10 bases and at J to 4 bases, leaving 2 bases not matched to a gene. The CDR3 sequence is 12 residues long. The germline V gene encodes CDR1 MNHEY and CDR2 SMNVEV (reference sequence). The CDR3 DNA reads TGTGCCACCGGACAGGGTAATGAAAAACTGTTTTTT. This translates into CATGQGNEKLFF.

This chain uses TRBV18 with TRBJ1-4; D may be TRBD1 (5 bases). V was trimmed by 3 bases and J by 8 bases, leaving 16 bases between them. CDR3 length equals 15 residues. Per the germline V gene, CDR1 is KGHSH and CDR2 is LQKENI. The CDR3 reads CASSPLGETSEKLFF. The CDR3 coding sequence is TGTGCCAGCTCACCCTTGGGGGAGACTTCAGAAAAACTGTTTTTT.

V and J are TRBV6-1 and TRBJ1-5; D is unclear. Germline CDR1 reads MNHNS; CDR2 reads SASEGT. V was cut by 0 bases and J by 9 bases, with 9 bases left in between. The CDR3 runs 13 residues. The CDR3 is CASSEALRGPQHF. CDR3 coding DNA: TGTGCCAGCAGTGAAGCGCTTCGAGGGCCCCAGCATTTT.

This clone showed up just a few times. The rearrangement joins TRBV12-3 or TRBV12-4 to TRBJ1-1; D is uncertain. This CDR3 contains 13 residues. Between the trimmed V and J ends, which lost 2 bases and 3 bases, there was a span of 7 bases. CDR3 coding DNA: TGTGCCAGCAGTTTATGGGTCGACACTGAAGCTTTCTTT. Translating it yields CASSLWVDTEAFF.

The gene calls are TRBV6-2 or TRBV6-3 and TRBJ2-7; 9 positions match TRBD2. Germline trimming cut 6 bases from V and 5 bases from J; bases unmatched to any gene: 11. CDR3 length equals 15 residues. Germline CDR1 and CDR2: MNHEY and SVGEGT. CDR3 in DNA: TGTGCCAGCAGCGCGACCTTGGGACTAGCCCACGAGCAGTACTTC. Translated, it gives CASSATLGLAHEQYF.

J is TRBJ2-1 and V is TRBV3-1 (or the pseudogene TRBV3-2); D possibly corresponds to TRBD1 (6 bases). Per germline, CDR1 LGHDT and CDR2 YNNKEL (reference sequence). Trimming removed 8 bases at V and 3 bases at J, with 14 bases between. The CDR3 length is 14 residues. The CDR3 nucleotides are TGTGCCAGCTCGAGAGGGGGTTACTACAATGAGCAGTTCTTC. This gives the protein CASSRGGYYNEQFF.

In DNA form, the CDR3 reads TGTGCCAGCACACAGGGACAGGGGGCTGACGGCTACACCTTC. Translated, it gives CASTQGQGADGYTF. The chain uses TRBV6-5 and TRBJ1-2, with 12 bases matching TRBD1. The CDR3 is made up of 14 amino acids. Germline CDR1 is MNHEY and CDR2 is SVGAGI. With V trimmed by 7 bases and J by 8 bases, 8 bases remained unmatched.

The chain couples TRBV4-2 to TRBJ1-1; D might be TRBD1 (5 bases). V lost 1 base to trimming and J lost 5 bases, with 14 bases between them. The CDR3 has 15 amino acids. CDR1 and CDR2 (germline): LGHNA, YNFKEQ. The CDR3 spells CASSQGPGGATEAFF. As DNA, the CDR3 is TGTGCCAGCAGCCAAGGCCCGGGGGGAGCTACTGAAGCTTTCTTT.

The chain links TRBV3-1 (or the pseudogene TRBV3-2) to TRBJ2-5; D is unresolved. Germline loops: CDR1 LGHDT, CDR2 YNNKEL (reference sequence). There are 11 residues in the CDR3. Deletions cut 0 bases from V and 8 bases from J, with 4 bases between. The CDR3 sequence: CASSQEDTQYF. CDR3 in DNA: TGTGCCAGCAGCCAAGAGGATACCCAGTACTTC.

The chain combines TRBV10-3 with TRBJ1-3; weak D call: TRBD1 (5 bases). This CDR3 has 15 amino acids. V was cut by 10 bases and J by 0 bases, with 16 bases left in between. The V gene's germline CDR1 is ENHRY and CDR2 SYGVKD. This CDR3 is CATGFTESSGNTIYF. The CDR3 region has the DNA TGTGCCACAGGGTTTACGGAGAGCTCTGGAAACACCATATATTTT.

The CDR3 protein is CASSQAGTIGEQFF. The DNA for the CDR3 is TGTGCCAGCAGCCAAGCCGGGACTATTGGTGAGCAGTTCTTC. The rearrangement joins TRBV3-1 (or the pseudogene TRBV3-2) to TRBJ2-1; TRBD2 matches at 7 bases. Germline V gene sequence: CDR1 LGHDT, CDR2 YNNKEL (reference sequence). The CDR3 consists of 14 residues. The ends lost 1 base at V and 9 bases at J; junction bases unmatched: 6.

The chain combines TRBV7-9 with TRBJ2-7; no clear D. Germline CDR1 and CDR2: SEHNR and FQNEAQ (reference sequence). CDR3 size: 14 residues. Trimming removed 5 bases at V and 1 base at J, with 12 bases between. The CDR3 sequence: CASSPYGISYEQYF. In DNA form, the CDR3 reads TGTGCCAGCAGCCCTTATGGTATTTCCTACGAGCAGTACTTC.

The rearrangement uses TRBV18 and TRBJ2-2, with D unresolved. CDR1 and CDR2 (germline): KGHSH, LQKENI. Trimming removed 1 base from V and 7 bases from J, with 10 bases in between. This CDR3 comprises 14 residues. DNA of the CDR3: TGTGCCAGCTCACCACTCAAGGGCATCGGGGAGCTGTTTTTT. Amino acid sequence: CASSPLKGIGELFF.

This sequence joins TRBV18 and TRBJ2-7; 7 bases fit TRBD2. The CDR3 totals 16 residues. Germline V gene sequence: CDR1 KGHSH, CDR2 LQKENI. Trimming at V came to 4 bases and at J to 2 bases, leaving 11 bases not matched to a gene. The CDR3 DNA sequence: TGTGCCAGCTCACGGACGGCCGGACTAGTCCCCTACGAGCAGTACTTC. Translated, it gives CASSRTAGLVPYEQYF.

The V call is TRBV11-2, the J call TRBJ2-1; D remains unclear. This CDR3 has 13 residues. The V end lost 5 bases, the J end lost 5 bases, and 10 bases lay between the germline ends. Germline V gene sequence: CDR1 SGHAT, CDR2 FQNNGV. The CDR3 region is CASSLGLNNEQFF. CDR3 coding DNA: TGTGCCAGCAGCCTAGGATTAAACAATGAGCAGTTCTTC.

The genes are TRBV10-2 and TRBJ2-4; D possibly corresponds to TRBD2 (6 bases). V was cut by 0 bases and J by 0 bases, with 12 bases left in between. Germline loops: CDR1 WSHSY, CDR2 SAAADI. The length of the CDR3 is 17 residues. This chain's CDR3 is CASSESGLKLAKNIQYF. CDR3 in DNA: TGCGCCAGCAGTGAGTCGGGACTGAAGCTAGCCAAAAACATTCAGTACTTC.

The CDR3 region is CAIRDQGSGANVLTF. CDR3 nucleotide sequence: TGTGCCATCAGGGATCAGGGGTCTGGGGCCAACGTCCTGACTTTC. The chain employs TRBV10-3 and TRBJ2-6, with TRBD1 as a possible D gene (6 bases). The germline V and J ends were trimmed by 6 bases and 1 base, with 10 bases remaining between them. Germline CDR1 reads ENHRY; CDR2 reads SYGVKD. The CDR3 is 15 amino acids.

The chain has TRBV14 and TRBJ2-5; D ambiguous. Germline values: CDR1 SGHDN, CDR2 FVKESK. CDR3 length: 13 residues. Trimming left V 4 bases short and J 4 bases short, with 10 bases between. The CDR3 bases are TGTGCCAGCAGCCCCTGGGCAGGAGAGACCCAGTACTTC. Residues: CASSPWAGETQYF.

The CDR3 bases are TGCGCCAGCAGCCTCCTGGGCGGCAGGGGCTCCTACGAGCAGTACTTC. It translates to CASSLLGGRGSYEQYF. The J gene is TRBJ2-7, the V gene TRBV5-1; D might be TRBD1 (6 bases). This CDR3 comprises 16 residues. Deletions cut 4 bases from V and 0 bases from J, with 17 bases between. The germline V gene has CDR1 SGHRS and CDR2 YFSETQ.

The chain couples TRBV6-5 to TRBJ1-5; TRBD1 aligns across 7 bases. Trimming at V came to 7 bases and at J to 7 bases, leaving 7 bases not matched to a gene. Germline lookup yields CDR1 MNHEY and CDR2 SVGAGI. There are 13 residues in the CDR3. The CDR3 protein is CASKTGVDQPQHF. The CDR3 coding sequence is TGTGCCAGCAAAACAGGGGTAGACCAGCCCCAGCATTTT.

This chain connects TRBV19 to TRBJ1-2, with a tentative D call TRBD1 (5 bases). The CDR3 is 16 residues long. Germline CDR1 reads LNHDA; CDR2 reads SQIVND (reference sequence). The V and J ends lost 7 bases and 4 bases respectively, with 22 bases between them. The CDR3 loop reads CASTIGGRKTVYGYTF. Here the CDR3 DNA reads TGTGCCAGTACGATTGGTGGACGGAAGACAGTCTATGGCTACACCTTC.

This clone was counted once. The chain is built from TRBV10-1 and TRBJ2-1; TRBD2 might be the D (5 bases). V lost 4 bases and J lost 4, with 8 bases in between. This CDR3 is built from 13 residues. Germline lookup yields CDR1 WNHNN and CDR2 SYGVQD (reference sequence). CDR3 amino acids: CASSGGPYNEQFF. In nucleotides, the CDR3 is TGCGCCAGCAGTGGCGGGCCATACAATGAGCAGTTCTTC.

The rearrangement uses TRBV7-9 and TRBJ1-1; the match to TRBD1 covers 7 bases. This CDR3 has 14 residues. Trimming cost V 6 bases and J 0 bases; bases outside gene matches: 4. The germline gives CDR1 SEHNR, CDR2 FQNEAQ (reference sequence). In nucleotides, the CDR3 is TGTGCCAGCAGGGTGGGACAGATGAACACTGAAGCTTTCTTT. This sequence encodes CASRVGQMNTEAFF.